This T cell receptor (beta chain) was found in a study of vaccination and CD4 T cells after COVID-19. The study's findings and limits: Convalescent participants were relatively few, and none had early post-infection timepoints studied.

Notes on this clonotype: What it recognizes is unknown.

The treatment here: roughly 11-day PBMC culture with coronavirus spike peptide pools or control peptides (ViraFEST assay). This CDR3 contains 15 residues. V was trimmed by 7 bases and J by 0 bases, leaving 13 bases between them. Germline CDR1 MNHNS, CDR2 SASEGT. The study sequenced cultured CD4+ T cell DNA using the Oncomine TCR Beta short-read assay. TCRdb redid the calling of the PCR reads with MiXCR, one entry per CDR3 protein. The sample includes 15,000 or so distinct CDR3 sequences, roughly half of them seen just once. The sample here was cultured CD4+ T cells from blood, taken after SARS-CoV-2 vaccination. The clonotype comes from a human donor with COVID-19. V gene TRBV6-1 combines with J gene TRBJ2-1, with D possibly TRBD2 on 5 matching bases. The CDR3 sequence: CASTEGSSSYNEQFF. Here the CDR3 DNA reads TGTGCCAGCACCGAGGGAAGCAGCTCCTACAATGAGCAGTTCTTC.